This TCR beta chain was captured in a study of T cell responses to AZD1222 COVID-19 vaccine. About the research overall: Recipients boosted at about 4 weeks or about 12 weeks are pooled.

Generated by immunoSEQ multiplex PCR, the TCRdb table keeps only in-frame clones and is missing some. The profile shows tens of thousands of clones, more than 75% of them singletons. Turning to this clone: The antigen remains undetermined. Compared with germline, one end of the junction differs, possibly owing to a read error.

Study-wide results and limits: Clonal diversity was possibly underestimated, and white British individuals and females predominated among donors. Reportedly, nearly half the spike-specific TCRs target unmutated variant regions. Researchers took repertoire samples only after the peak T cell response had come.

There are 14 residues in the CDR3. From germline, CDR1 is LNHDA and CDR2 SQIVND (reference sequence). The TCR was taken from an adult in good health. Source: peripheral blood, taken on day 0 of AZD1222 vaccination. This chain links TRBV19 with TRBJ1-1, with D unclear. Here the CDR3 DNA reads TGTGCCAGTAGTATAGGTCAGGTGAACGCTGAAGCTTTCTTT. Residues: CASSIGQVNAEAFF.